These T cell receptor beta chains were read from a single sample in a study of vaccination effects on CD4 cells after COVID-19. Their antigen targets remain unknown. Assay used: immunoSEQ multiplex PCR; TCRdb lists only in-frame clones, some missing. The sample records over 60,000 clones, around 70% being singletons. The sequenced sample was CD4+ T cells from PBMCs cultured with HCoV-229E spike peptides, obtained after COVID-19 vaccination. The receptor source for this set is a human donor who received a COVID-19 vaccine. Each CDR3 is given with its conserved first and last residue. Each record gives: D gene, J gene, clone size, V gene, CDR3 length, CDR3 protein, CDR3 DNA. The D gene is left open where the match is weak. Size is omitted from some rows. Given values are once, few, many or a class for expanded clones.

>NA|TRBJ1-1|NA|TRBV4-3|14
CASSPQGQGTEAFF
TGCGCCAGCAGCCCCCAGGGCCAGGGCACTGAAGCTTTCTTT
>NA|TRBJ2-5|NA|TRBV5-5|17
CASSLILGATYQETQYF
TGTGCCAGCAGCTTGATTCTAGGGGCGACGTACCAAGAGACCCAGTACTTC
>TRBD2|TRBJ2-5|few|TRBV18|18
CASSPPNLTSDKRGTQYF
TGTGCCAGCTCACCACCAAACCTGACTAGCGACAAAAGAGGGACCCAGTACTTC
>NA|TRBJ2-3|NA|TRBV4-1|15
CASSQRGEFTDTQYF
TGCGCCAGCAGCCAGAGGGGGGAATTCACAGATACGCAGTATTTT
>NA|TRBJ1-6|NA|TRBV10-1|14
CASSVHRNNSPLHF
TGCGCCAGCAGTGTACACAGAAATAATTCACCCCTCCACTTT
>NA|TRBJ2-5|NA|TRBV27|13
CASSSQGRETQYF
TGTGCCAGCAGTTCCCAGGGGAGAGAGACCCAGTACTTC
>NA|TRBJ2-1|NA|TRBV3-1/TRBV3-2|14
CASSLAGATGEQFF
TGTGCCAGCAGCCTCGCGGGGGCTACAGGTGAGCAGTTCTTC
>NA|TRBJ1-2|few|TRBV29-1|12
CSVRPDNYGYTF
TGCAGCGTTCGGCCCGATAACTATGGCTACACCTTC
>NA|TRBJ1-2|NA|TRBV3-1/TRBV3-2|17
CASSQRGVGGTGYGYTF
TGTGCCAGCAGCCAAAGGGGAGTGGGGGGCACAGGCTATGGCTACACCTTC
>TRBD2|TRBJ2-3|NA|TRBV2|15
CASNFLAGGTDTQYF
TGTGCCAGCAACTTTCTAGCGGGGGGTACAGATACGCAGTATTTT
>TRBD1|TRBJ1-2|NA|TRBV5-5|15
CASSLVGSGQSGYTF
TGTGCCAGCAGCTTGGTGGGGTCGGGACAGAGTGGCTACACCTTC
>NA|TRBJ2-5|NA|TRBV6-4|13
CASRNRVQETQYF
TGTGCCAGCCGGAACAGGGTACAAGAGACCCAGTACTTC
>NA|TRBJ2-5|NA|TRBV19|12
CATKGVRETQYF
TGTGCCACCAAAGGGGTAAGAGAGACCCAGTACTTC
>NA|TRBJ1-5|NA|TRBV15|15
CATSREHTAAQPQHF
TGTGCCACCAGCAGAGAACATACAGCGGCTCAGCCCCAGCATTTT
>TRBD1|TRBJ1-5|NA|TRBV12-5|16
CASGLGTGNSNQPQHF
TGTGCTAGTGGTTTGGGGACAGGCAATAGCAATCAGCCCCAGCATTTT
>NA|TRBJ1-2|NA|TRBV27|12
CASSPPQGGYTF
TGTGCCAGCAGTCCGCCACAGGGTGGCTACACCTTC
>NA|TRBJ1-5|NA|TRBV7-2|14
CASSLLAGVRPQHF
TGTGCCAGCAGCTTATTGGCCGGGGTGCGGCCCCAGCATTTT
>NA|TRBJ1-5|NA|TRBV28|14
CASSLFTGNQPQHF
TGTGCCAGCAGCCTCTTTACAGGTAATCAGCCCCAGCATTTT
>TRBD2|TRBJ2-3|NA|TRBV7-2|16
CASSPRGAGGSGTQYF
TGTGCCAGCAGCCCGCGGGGAGCGGGGGGCTCTGGTACGCAGTATTTT
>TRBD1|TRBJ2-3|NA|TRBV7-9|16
CASSLDPGQGGYTQYF
TGTGCCAGCAGCTTAGACCCGGGACAGGGAGGGTATACGCAGTATTTT
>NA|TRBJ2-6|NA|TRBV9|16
CASSVVPGIGANVLTF
TGTGCCAGCAGCGTAGTTCCAGGGATTGGGGCCAACGTCCTGACTTTC
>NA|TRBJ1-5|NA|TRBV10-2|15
CASSGTGYSNQPQHF
TGCGCCAGCAGTGGTACAGGATATAGCAATCAGCCCCAGCATTTT
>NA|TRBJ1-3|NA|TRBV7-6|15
CASSLMSGPGNTIYF
TGTGCCAGCAGCTTGATGTCTGGCCCTGGAAACACCATATATTTT
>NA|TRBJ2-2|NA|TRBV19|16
CASSIPGATNTGELFF
TGTGCCAGTAGTATACCCGGGGCAACGAACACCGGGGAGCTGTTTTTT
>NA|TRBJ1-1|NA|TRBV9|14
CASSVDPQNTEAFF
TGTGCCAGCAGTGTAGACCCCCAGAACACTGAAGCTTTCTTT
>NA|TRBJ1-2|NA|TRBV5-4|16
CASSSPRDGSNYGYTF
TGTGCCAGCAGCTCTCCTCGAGACGGATCAAACTATGGCTACACCTTC
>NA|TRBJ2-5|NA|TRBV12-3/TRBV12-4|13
CATWTLKAETQYF
TGTGCCACCTGGACTCTGAAGGCGGAGACCCAGTACTTC
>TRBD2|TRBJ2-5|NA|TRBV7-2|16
CASSLARGTSTGTQYF
TGTGCCAGCAGCTTAGCCCGGGGGACTAGCACGGGGACCCAGTACTTC
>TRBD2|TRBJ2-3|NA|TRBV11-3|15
CASSLVAGGVDTQYF
TGTGCCAGCAGCTTAGTCGCGGGGGGAGTAGATACGCAGTATTTT
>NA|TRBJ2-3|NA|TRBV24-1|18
CATSDRSMKGIRADTQYF
TGTGCCACCAGTGATCGTAGTATGAAGGGGATCAGGGCAGATACGCAGTATTTT
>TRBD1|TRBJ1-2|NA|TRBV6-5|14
CASRQPTGHYGYTF
TGTGCCAGCAGGCAACCGACAGGGCACTATGGCTACACCTTC
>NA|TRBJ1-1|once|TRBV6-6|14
CASRVLHLLGEAFF
TGTGCCAGCAGAGTTTTACATCTCCTAGGTGAAGCTTTCTTT